The sequence of this T cell receptor (beta chain) was determined in a study of T cells after yellow fever vaccination (dated by TCRdb to between 2017 and 2020). For the study in its entirety: The SMART-Seq v4 Ultra Low Input RNA kit was used to prepare libraries from fractions with low cell numbers. The cohort comprised two healthy male donors, one aged 18 to 29 and one aged 30 to 40 years. To track T-cell clones before and after primary and booster YFV17D yellow fever vaccination, bulk TCR alpha and beta repertoires were sequenced longitudinally. Blood was collected at multiple timepoints before and after primary and secondary immunization, and bulk PBMC replicates and cell subsets were isolated. What the work shows at the level of the full study, not this receptor alone: Computational filtering was required because FACS-sorted repertoires could contain abundant contaminating clonotypes from the bulk population. Because the study included only two donors, the extent to which the findings can be generalized is limited. The secondary T-cell response was found to be weaker but faster than the primary response, with a peak reached on day 5 rather than on day 15. A small fraction of clonotypes showed up in both the CD4 and CD8 compartments, probably as a result of convergent recombination. After the booster, most of the clones that had expanded following primary vaccination were detected again (around 95% of CD4 and around 90% of CD8), which suggests that memory was broadly maintained.

Sequenced using an Illumina NovaSeq 6000. TCR cDNA was synthesized by 5'RACE template switching, which introduced a universal primer site and unique molecular identifiers. Priming for cDNA synthesis came from both the TCR alpha and TCR beta constant segments. Library amplification used two PCR steps, and the second PCR step added sample barcodes and sequencing adapters. Sequencing of the libraries was done on either Illumina HiSeq 2500 (2x100 bp) or NovaSeq (2x150 bp). The authors processed their data as follows. Reads were demultiplexed and collapsed into UMI consensus sequences with MIGEC, and V(D)J alignment was performed with MiXCR. Vaccine-responding clonotypes were defined with edgeR using replicate PBMC samples, requiring FDR below 0.01 and a log2 fold change above 5 up to day 15. Bulk clonotypes were assigned CD4 or CD8 identity according to which sequenced CD4 or CD8 repertoire held them at higher abundance. TCRdb passed the public sequencing reads through fastp at Q25 and MiXCR, retaining productive beta sequences. Records with the same CDR3 protein are collapsed into one entry carrying the most frequent genes and DNA. It is TCRdb's table, rather than the study itself, that gives the V and J calls and clone size. The sample table records hundreds of thousands of distinct CDR3 sequences; 12% of these occur just once. The top ten constitute 2.5% to 4% of the sample.

This clonotype was observed a few times. There is no known antigen for this receptor. No much larger clonotype is one base removed from it; base qualities were not supplied. Explained via the paper, the treatment or condition label denotes: live attenuated yellow fever vaccine strain. PBMCs were isolated from peripheral blood using a standard Ficoll-Paque protocol. CD4 and CD8 T-cell fractions were isolated with Dynabeads CD4 and CD8 positive selection kits. TriZol was used to extract RNA from bulk PBMCs, CD4 and CD8 fractions, and dextramer-positive and dextramer-negative fractions. This receptor was identified in a man aged 18 to 35 who received the YFV17D yellow fever vaccine. The sequenced sample was CD4+ T cells sorted from PBMCs, obtained 15 days after the yellow fever booster vaccination.

The CDR3 has the sequence CASSLASSQGTAYTGELFF. The nucleotide sequence reads as follows: TGCGCCAGCAGCTTGGCCAGTTCTCAGGGGACGGCGTACACCGGGGAGCTGTTTTTT. This sequence uses TRBV5-1 and TRBJ2-2, with a tentative D gene TRBD1 over 6 matching bases. V is clipped by 0 bases and J by 3 bases, and the sequence between their germline boundaries is 21 bases long. The germline V gene supplies CDR1 SGHRS and CDR2 YFSETQ. The CDR3 goes from the cysteine to the phenylalanine over 19 residues. The retained sequence is limited to the CDR3, 57 bases, with the frame set at the first base. With the rest looked up from the reference TRBV5-1 and TRBJ2-2 genes rather than sequenced, the full variable domain is KAGVTQTPRYLIKTRGQQVTLSCSPISGHRSVSWYQQTPGQGLQFLFEYFSETQRNKGNFPGRFSGRQFSNSRSEMNVSTLELGDSALYLCASSLASSQGTAYTGELFFGEGSRLTVL.